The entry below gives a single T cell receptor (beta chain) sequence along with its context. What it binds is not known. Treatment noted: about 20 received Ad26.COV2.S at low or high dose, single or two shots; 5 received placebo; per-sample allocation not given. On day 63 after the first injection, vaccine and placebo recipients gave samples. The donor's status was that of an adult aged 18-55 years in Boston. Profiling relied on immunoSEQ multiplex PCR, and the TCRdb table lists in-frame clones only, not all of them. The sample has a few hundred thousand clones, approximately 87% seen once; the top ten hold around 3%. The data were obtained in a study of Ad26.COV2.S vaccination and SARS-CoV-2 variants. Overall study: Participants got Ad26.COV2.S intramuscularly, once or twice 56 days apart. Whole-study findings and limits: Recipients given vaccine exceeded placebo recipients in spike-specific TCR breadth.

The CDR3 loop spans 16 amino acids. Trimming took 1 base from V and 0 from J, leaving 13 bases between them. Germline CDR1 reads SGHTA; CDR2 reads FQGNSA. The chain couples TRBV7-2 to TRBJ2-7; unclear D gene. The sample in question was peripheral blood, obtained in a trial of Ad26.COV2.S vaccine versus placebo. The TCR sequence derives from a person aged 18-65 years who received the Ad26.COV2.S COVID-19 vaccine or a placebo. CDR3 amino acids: CASSLVGSVSSYEQYF. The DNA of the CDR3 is TGTGCCAGCAGCTTAGTTGGGTCAGTCAGCTCCTACGAGCAGTACTTC.